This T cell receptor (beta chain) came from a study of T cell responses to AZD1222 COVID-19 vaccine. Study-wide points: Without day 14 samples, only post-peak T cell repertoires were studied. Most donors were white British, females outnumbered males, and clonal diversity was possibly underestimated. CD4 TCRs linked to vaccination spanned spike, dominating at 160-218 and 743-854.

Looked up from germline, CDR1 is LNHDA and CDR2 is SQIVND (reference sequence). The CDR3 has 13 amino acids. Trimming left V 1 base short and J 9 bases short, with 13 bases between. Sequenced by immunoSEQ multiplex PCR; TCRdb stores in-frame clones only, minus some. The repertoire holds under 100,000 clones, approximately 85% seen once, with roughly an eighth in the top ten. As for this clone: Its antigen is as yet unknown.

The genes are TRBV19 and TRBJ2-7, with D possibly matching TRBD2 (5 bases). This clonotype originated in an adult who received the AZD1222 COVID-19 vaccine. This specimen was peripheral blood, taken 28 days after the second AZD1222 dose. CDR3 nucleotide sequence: TGTGCCAGTAGTATAGGGGGAACCGGAGGGCAGTACTTC. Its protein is CASSIGGTGGQYF. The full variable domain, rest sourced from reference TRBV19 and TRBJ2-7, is DGGITQSPKYLFRKEGQNVTLSCEQNLNHDAMYWYRQDPGQGLRLIYYSQIVNDFQKGDIAEGYSVSREKKESFPLTVTSAQKNPTAFYLCASSIGGTGGQYFGPGTRLTVT.